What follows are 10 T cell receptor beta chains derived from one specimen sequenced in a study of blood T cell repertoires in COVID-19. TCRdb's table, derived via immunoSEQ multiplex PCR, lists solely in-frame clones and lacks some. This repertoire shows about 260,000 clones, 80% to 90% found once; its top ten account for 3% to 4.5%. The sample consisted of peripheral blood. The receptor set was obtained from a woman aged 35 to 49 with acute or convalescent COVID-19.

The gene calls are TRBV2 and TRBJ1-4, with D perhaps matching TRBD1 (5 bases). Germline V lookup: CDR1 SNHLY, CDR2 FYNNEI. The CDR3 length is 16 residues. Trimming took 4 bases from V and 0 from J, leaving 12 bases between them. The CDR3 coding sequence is TGTGCCAGCAGTGGATACGACAGCGCAACTAATGAAAAACTGTTTTTT. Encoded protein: CASSGYDSATNEKLFF. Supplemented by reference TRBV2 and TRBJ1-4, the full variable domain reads EPEVTQTPSHQVTQMGQEVILRCVPISNHLYFYWYRQILGQKVEFLVSFYNNEISEKSEIFDDQFSVERPDGSNFTLKIRSTKLEDSAMYFCASSGYDSATNEKLFFGSGTQLSVL.

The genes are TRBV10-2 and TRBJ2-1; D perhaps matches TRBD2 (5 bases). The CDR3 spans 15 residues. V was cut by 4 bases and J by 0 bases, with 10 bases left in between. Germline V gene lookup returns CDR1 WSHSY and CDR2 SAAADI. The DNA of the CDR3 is TGCGCCAGCAGTGCATCTAGCAGCTCCTACAATGAGCAGTTCTTC. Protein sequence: CASSASSSSYNEQFF.

CDR3: CASATGGGPSETQYF. In nucleotides, the CDR3 is TGTGCTAGTGCTACAGGGGGAGGCCCCTCGGAGACCCAGTACTTC. The chain uses TRBV12-5 and TRBJ2-5; 8 bases agree with TRBD1. Germline lookup yields CDR1 LGHNT and CDR2 FRNRAP. The trim removed 7 bases at V and 5 bases at J, leaving 12 bases unmatched. CDR3 length: 15 amino acids.

CDR3 nucleotide sequence: TGTGCCAGCAGCGGACAGGGAACCGGGGAGCTGTTTTTT. This codes for CASSGQGTGELFF. This chain connects TRBV9 to TRBJ2-2; 7 nucleotides agree with TRBD1. With 3 bases clipped from V and 5 bases from J, the junction kept 1 base outside the gene matches. The CDR3 is made up of 13 amino acids. Germline V CDR1 and CDR2: SGDLS, YYNGEE.

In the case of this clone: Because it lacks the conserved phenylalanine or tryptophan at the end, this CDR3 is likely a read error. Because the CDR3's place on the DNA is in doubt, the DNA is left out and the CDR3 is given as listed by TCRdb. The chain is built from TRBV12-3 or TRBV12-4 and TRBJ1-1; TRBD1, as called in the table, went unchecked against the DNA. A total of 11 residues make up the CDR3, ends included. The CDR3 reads CASSRGQGRNL.

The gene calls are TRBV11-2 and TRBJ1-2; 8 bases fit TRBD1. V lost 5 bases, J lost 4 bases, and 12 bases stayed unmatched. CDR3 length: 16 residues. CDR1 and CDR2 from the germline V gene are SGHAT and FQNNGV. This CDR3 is CASSRSGQGFSYGYTF. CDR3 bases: TGTGCCAGCAGCCGTTCCGGACAGGGATTCTCCTATGGCTACACCTTC.

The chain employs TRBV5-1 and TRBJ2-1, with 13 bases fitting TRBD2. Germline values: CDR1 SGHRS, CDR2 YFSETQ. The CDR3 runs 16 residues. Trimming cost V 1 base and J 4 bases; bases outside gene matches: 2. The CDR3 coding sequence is TGCGCCAGCAGCTTGTTGACTAGCGGGGGGTACAATGAGCAGTTCTTC. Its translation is CASSLLTSGGYNEQFF.

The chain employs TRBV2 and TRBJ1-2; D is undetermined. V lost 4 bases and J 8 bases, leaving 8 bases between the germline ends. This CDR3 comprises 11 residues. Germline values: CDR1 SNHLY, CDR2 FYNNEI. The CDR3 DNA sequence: TGTGCCAGCAGTGCTCCCCTAGGCTACACCTTC. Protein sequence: CASSAPLGYTF.

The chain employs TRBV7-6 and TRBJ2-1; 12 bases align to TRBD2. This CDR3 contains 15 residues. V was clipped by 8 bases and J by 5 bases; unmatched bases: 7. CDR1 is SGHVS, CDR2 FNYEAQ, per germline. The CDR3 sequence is CASEATSGGHNEQFF. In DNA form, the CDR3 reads TGTGCCAGCGAAGCGACTAGCGGGGGTCACAATGAGCAGTTCTTC.

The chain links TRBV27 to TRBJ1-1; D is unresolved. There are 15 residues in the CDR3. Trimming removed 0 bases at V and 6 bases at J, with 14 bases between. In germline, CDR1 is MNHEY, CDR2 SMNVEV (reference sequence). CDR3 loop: CASSLSNPGRSEAFF. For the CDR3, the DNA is TGTGCCAGCAGTTTATCTAACCCGGGGAGGTCTGAAGCTTTCTTT.